The rows below give T cell receptor beta chains drawn from one sample of a study of blood T cell repertoires in COVID-19. Clones were sequenced by immunoSEQ multiplex PCR, and TCRdb holds only the in-frame ones, with some missing. The repertoire holds tens of thousands of clones, with roughly 90% as singletons. Sequencing input: peripheral blood. Receptors were obtained from a man aged 35-49 years with COVID-19, enrolled during active disease. Both conserved end residues are part of each CDR3. The order of the fields is V gene, CDR3 length, D gene, J gene, clone size, CDR3 protein, CDR3 DNA. The D gene is left open where the match is weak. Clone size appears in some rows only: once, few, many, or a class for an expanded clone.

TRBV2,14,TRBD1,TRBJ1-2,-,CASSRDRGEDGYTF,TGTGCCAGCAGTCGGGACAGGGGGGAGGATGGCTACACCTTC
TRBV2,15,TRBD1,TRBJ2-3,-,CASSRDRAVTDTQYF,TGTGCCAGCAGTAGGGACAGGGCGGTCACAGATACGCAGTATTTT
TRBV2,14,-,TRBJ1-5,-,CASSGAFSNQPQHF,TGTGCCAGCAGTGGCGCTTTTAGCAATCAGCCCCAGCATTTT
TRBV27,15,-,TRBJ1-1,once,CASSPQGDMNTEAFF,TGTGCCAGCAGTCCTCAAGGGGATATGAACACTGAAGCTTTCTTT
TRBV27,14,-,TRBJ2-3,-,CASSLAGAPDTQYF,TGTGCCAGCAGTTTAGCGGGGGCTCCAGATACGCAGTATTTT
TRBV12-5,17,-,TRBJ1-4,-,CASGLVLGPRFNEKLFF,TGTGCTAGTGGTTTGGTCCTGGGCCCCCGCTTTAATGAAAAACTGTTTTTT
TRBV27,12,-,TRBJ2-3,-,CACRGSTDTQYF,TGTGCCTGTCGGGGAAGCACAGATACGCAGTATTTT
TRBV30,15,-,TRBJ1-5,-,CAWSVGQGLNQPQHF,TGTGCCTGGAGTGTCGGTCAGGGCCTCAATCAGCCCCAGCATTTT
TRBV5-1,15,-,TRBJ1-4,-,CASSLSGGRDEKLFF,TGCGCCAGCAGCTTGTCGGGGGGTAGGGATGAAAAACTGTTTTTT
TRBV29-1,15,TRBD2,TRBJ2-7,-,CSVLKLAGASYEQYF,TGCAGCGTCTTAAAACTAGCGGGGGCCTCCTACGAGCAGTACTTC
TRBV6-1,15,-,TRBJ1-5,-,CASSETGTAVGPQHF,TGTGCCAGCAGTGAAACCGGGACTGCTGTGGGGCCCCAGCATTTT
TRBV28,15,-,TRBJ2-1,-,CASSLERVSYNEQFF,TGTGCCAGCAGTTTGGAGCGGGTTTCCTACAATGAGCAGTTCTTC
TRBV5-4,17,TRBD2,TRBJ2-2,-,CASSMGLAGANTGELFF,TGTGCCAGCAGCATGGGACTAGCGGGGGCGAACACCGGGGAGCTGTTTTTT
TRBV3-1/TRBV3-2,14,-,TRBJ2-1,few,CASSQAEGRGEQFF,TGTGCCAGCAGCCAAGCGGAGGGCCGGGGCGAGCAGTTCTTC
TRBV5-6,14,TRBD2,TRBJ2-5,-,CASSFAAGLETQYF,TGTGCCAGCAGCTTCGCAGCGGGGTTAGAGACCCAGTACTTC
TRBV13,14,TRBD1,TRBJ2-4,once,CASSPRDRKNIQYF,TGTGCCAGCAGCCCAAGGGACAGGAAAAACATTCAGTACTTC
TRBV18,15,-,TRBJ2-1,-,CASSQFTGSGNEQFF,TGTGCCAGCTCCCAATTTACAGGCAGTGGCAATGAGCAGTTCTTC